This TCR beta chain was recovered during a study of a mutant IDH1 vaccine in newly diagnosed glioma. Overall study context: Receipt of radiotherapy, temozolomide, or both preceded the study, and most received both. Points from the study as a whole: Shifts in the top peripheral T cell clonotypes seemed unrelated to pseudoprogression.

The data were produced by immunoSEQ multiplex PCR, yet TCRdb's version contains in-frame clones alone and is incomplete. The sample records approximately 52,000 clones, more than 60% being singletons. Specified time point: baseline, week 1 (first vaccination visit). The sample's treatment: pre-vaccination baseline after standard-of-care therapy. In the case of this clone: Its antigen is unidentified.

This TCR derives from a woman in her thirties or forties with glioma. Sequences were derived from PBMCs, sampled from a glioma patient treated with radiotherapy, temozolomide or both.

CDR3 DNA: TGTGCCAGTAGTACCCCCTCGGGACCCTACAATGAGCAGTTCTTC. Translating it yields CASSTPSGPYNEQFF. This chain links TRBV19 with TRBJ2-1; TRBD1 or TRBD2 may be the D gene (5 bases each). CDR3 size: 15 residues. V was cut by 4 bases and J by 2 bases, with 12 bases left in between. Germline loops: CDR1 LNHDA, CDR2 SQIVND (reference sequence). Full variable domain (rest looked up from reference TRBV19 and TRBJ2-1): DGGITQSPKYLFRKEGQNVTLSCEQNLNHDAMYWYRQDPGQGLRLIYYSQIVNDFQKGDIAEGYSVSREKKESFPLTVTSAQKNPTAFYLCASSTPSGPYNEQFFGPGTRLTVL.